This T cell receptor (beta chain) is drawn from a study of blood T cell repertoires in COVID-19. Study-wide background: Whether acute or convalescent, the COVID-19 samples came from the United States, Italy and Spain. The cDNA or gDNA used as material had been derived from T cells, B-cell-depleted T cells, or PBMCs.

V lost 1 base to trimming and J lost 0 bases; unmatched junction nucleotides: 3. The CDR3 covers 17 residues. Per the germline V gene, CDR1 is LGHNA and CDR2 is YNFKEQ. In the authors' methods: From reference gene primer amplification, estimates of nucleated cell counts were derived. Sequenced by immunoSEQ multiplex PCR; TCRdb stores in-frame clones only, minus some. The V and J calls and clone size were taken over from that table, and D and trimming were inferred from the DNA. The sample shows about 210,000 clones, around 89% of them seen only once. The J gene is TRBJ2-5, the V gene TRBV4-2, with 12 bases lining up with TRBD2. This clonotype originated in a woman in her thirties or forties with acute or convalescent COVID-19. Sequencing input: peripheral blood. The DNA for the CDR3 is TGTGCCAGCAGCCAAGTCGGGACTAGCGGGTACCAAGAGACCCAGTACTTC. Translated, it gives CASSQVGTSGYQETQYF.